This section outlines one TCR beta chain sequence together with its context. Its cognate antigen is unknown. The sample comes from a study of identical twins. Study conclusions and caveats: Reduced insertions were recorded for abundant cord blood beta clonotypes, with no such pattern in memory repertoires.

TCRdb re-called the 5' RACE reads through MiXCR, storing one row per CDR3 protein. The sample records some 660,000 distinct CDR3 sequences, more than 6.5% being singletons. These data were also reused for a study on yellow fever vaccine responses in identical twins.

The sequencing sample was made of PBMCs. The clonotype was recovered from a woman aged 18 to 35 in good health.

CDR3 coding DNA: TGTGCCAGCAGTTACCGGGGACTGGCGGAGGAGACCCAGTACTTC. It yields the protein CASSYRGLAEETQYF. The rearrangement uses TRBV6-5 and TRBJ2-5, with D possibly TRBD2 on 6 matching bases. This CDR3 is built from 15 residues. CDR1 is MNHEY and CDR2 is SVGAGI in the germline V gene. The V end was cut by 2 bases, the J end by 5 bases, with 15 bases between.